This T cell receptor beta chain was observed in a study of T cell responses to AZD1222 COVID-19 vaccine. Trimming took off 7 bases at V and 4 bases at J, with 16 bases between the two ends. Germline V gene sequence: CDR1 MDHEN, CDR2 SYDVKM. This CDR3 spans 15 amino acids. Concerning this clone itself: The antigen is not known.

TCRdb keeps only in-frame clones here, not all; method: immunoSEQ multiplex PCR. The sample lists approximately 84,000 clones; 85% to 90% were seen once. Study-level findings and limits: Donors were largely white British and mainly female; clonal diversity was possibly underestimated. Every sample of the repertoires postdated the peak T cell response. Just a handful of people given AZD1222 tested seropositive at baseline.

The receptor's source is an adult who received the AZD1222 COVID-19 vaccine. The rearrangement uses TRBV28 and TRBJ2-2; D is possibly TRBD1 (7 bases). Specimen: peripheral blood, collected 28 days after the second AZD1222 dose. In DNA form, the CDR3 reads TGTGCCAGCATGGATTCAGGGGGGCGCACCGGGGAGCTGTTTTTT. Translated, it gives CASMDSGGRTGELFF.